The source of this T cell receptor (beta chain) is a study of Graves' ophthalmopathy and Graves' hyperthyroidism (dated by TCRdb to the late 2010s). For context, the study as a whole: Peripheral blood was collected at initial diagnosis, prior to any treatment. Following sampling, methimazole starting at 30 mg daily was administered to hyperthyroidism patients, and high-dose intravenous methylprednisolone was administered to ophthalmopathy patients. The study used signatures of the TCR beta repertoire to tell Graves' ophthalmopathy apart from Graves' hyperthyroidism and to predict which patients would progress to ophthalmopathy. For independent validation, a separate cohort was made up of roughly 19 hyperthyroidism patients plus 17 patients who later progressed from hyperthyroidism to ophthalmopathy. To explore V-J signatures that separate ophthalmopathy from hyperthyroidism, a discovery set of about a hundred patients was enrolled, consisting of about 45 with ophthalmopathy and roughly 57 with stable hyperthyroidism. In total, under 150 blood samples were TCR-sequenced: roughly 45 ophthalmopathy, some 80 hyperthyroidism and about 17 hyperthyroidism-to-ophthalmopathy patients. For training and testing, the 100 or so patients in the discovery cohort were randomly divided in a 7:3 ratio. In about 6 hyperthyroidism patients, the T-cell repertoire of thyroid tissue was compared with the T-cell repertoire of blood.

Hyperthyroidism was considered stable if no progression to ophthalmopathy occurred within 18 months of follow-up. Hyperthyroidism patients were newly diagnosed, with disease duration under 2 months, and aged 18 to 65 years. Anyone with other autoimmune diseases, uncontrolled infections, pregnancy or lactation was excluded from the study. Clinical symptoms, serum thyroxine, TRAb, thyroid ultrasound and orbital computed tomography were used for diagnosis. Using Ficoll-Paque density gradient centrifugation, PBMCs were isolated from over 8.5 ml of fresh peripheral blood. Trizol reagent was used to extract the total RNA, and its quality was then checked on an Agilent 2100 Bioanalyzer. TCR beta CDR3 regions were amplified from RNA transcripts for repertoire sequencing. HTBI primers and the Qiagen OneStep RT-PCR kit were used in a first-round RT-PCR, which was followed by a second-round multiplex PCR, size selection and purification. Sequencing of the libraries was carried out on an Illumina HiSeq2000 in paired-end mode with 100 bp reads. The study's processing was this. SOAPnuke was used for read processing, and reads with adapters, uncalled bases, a mean Phred below 15, or no exact constant-primer or identifier match were discarded. High-quality paired reads were merged with COPE v1.2.5. Clonotypes were defined as unique nucleotide sequences and were aligned to IMGT TRB V, D and J references using MiTCR v1.1. Only V-J combinations with frequency above 0.0001 were analysed, covering around 99% of repertoires. For each V-J combination, a TCR clonal expansion and chaos score was defined as F50 clonal expansion divided by the chaos observed in the TCRdist matrix. Welch's t-statistics and random forest were used to narrow the features down to over ten V-J combinations, which were then fed into a naive Bayes classifier. Thyroid-blood repertoire similarity was quantified with the Morisita-Horn index. Using fastp trimming at Q25 and MiXCR clonotype assembly, TCRdb reanalyzed the public sequencing data and kept in-frame beta chains. Entries that share a CDR3 protein sequence are merged under the most common genes and DNA. These V and J calls are TCRdb output, not the study's own analysis. This sample has about 390,000 distinct CDR3 sequences in its table, and approximately 15% of those were observed once. Approximately 7% of the sample lies in the top ten.

There are many counts of this clonotype. Its specific antigen is unknown. No base-level quality is on record; no much larger clone is a single base apart. The research as a whole found: In validation, the model predicted ophthalmopathy progression with 55% to 71% sensitivity and around 72% specificity; approximately 12 predicted patients were CT-confirmed with GO in a median of about 7.1 months. Sample size was not statistically predetermined, and group allocation was not concealed from the investigators. In cross-validation, the 13-signature model distinguished ophthalmopathy from stable hyperthyroidism with more than 85% sensitivity and approximately 81% specificity, while in the test set the corresponding values were around 79% and 71%. Most of the expanded thyroid clonotypes with a frequency above 0.001 were also detected in blood, and it was suggested that the thyroid immune response may be reflected by blood repertoires.

The CDR3 spans 14 residues, from the cysteine through the phenylalanine. Only the CDR3 part of the read is kept: 42 bases, read in frame from the first base. From the germline V gene, CDR1 is MNHEY and CDR2 is SVGEGT. V is trimmed back by 6 bases and J by 4 bases, and the junction contains 2 bases that no gene match accounts for. Material: peripheral blood. The chain is assembled from TRBV6-2 or TRBV6-3 and TRBJ1-6; TRBD1 fits 8 bases in the junction. The TCR originated in a woman younger than 30 with stable Graves' hyperthyroidism. Donor details come from another sample of the same person, matched by shared clones. The nucleotide sequence is given as TGTGCCAGCAGGAGGACAGGGTATAATTCACCCCTCCACTTT. Protein translation: CASRRTGYNSPLHF.